This T cell receptor beta chain was found in a study of T cell responses to AZD1222 COVID-19 vaccine. Study observations and caveats: Spike-wide coverage was observed for vaccine-associated CD4 TCRs, with dominant responses at 160-218 and 743-854. Once two AZD1222 doses were given, Spike-specific TCR breadth and depth went up. Donor demographics were predominantly white British with a female majority; clonal diversity may be underestimated. Just a handful of AZD1222 recipients tested seropositive at baseline.

Here immunoSEQ multiplex PCR was the method, and the copy in TCRdb shows in-frame clones only, minus some. The sample has about 120,000 clones, around nine tenths seen once. Regarding this clone: Its specificity is unknown.

V dropped 4 bases and J dropped 2; count of bases not matched to a gene: 2. The CDR3 is made up of 13 amino acids. Germline V gene data show CDR1 as SGHRS and CDR2 as YFSETQ. The TCR comes from an adult in good health. The sequences come from peripheral blood, collected on day 0 of AZD1222 vaccination. The chain recombines TRBV5-1 with TRBJ2-7; 8 nucleotides match TRBD1. The CDR3 sequence: CASSQGATYEQYF. The CDR3 DNA reads as TGCGCCAGCAGCCAGGGGGCCACCTACGAGCAGTACTTC.